A selection of T cell receptor beta chains follows, all from one sample in a study of T cells after posttransplantation cyclophosphamide. The protocol was immunoSEQ multiplex PCR, while the TCRdb copy is restricted to in-frame clones and leaves out a portion. This sample comprises over 20,000 clones, none seen once only. The sample comprised PBMCs. These receptors were collected from a man aged 50 to 59 in good health, CMV-negative, and a related stem cell transplant donor. The CDR3 runs from the conserved cysteine through the conserved F or W. Rows give clone size only sometimes, using once, few, many, or a class for an expanded clone.

TRBV7-3	15	many	TRBJ1-1	CASSVTGTGVTEAFF
TRBV9	19	.	.	CASSVAPLAGGLDGHEQYF
TRBV19	14	many	TRBJ1-1	CASSMGGPNTEAFF
TRBV6-4	15	many	TRBJ2-5	CASSDSTGGRETQYF
TRBV29-1	15	many	TRBJ2-1	CSVEVTPGGFNEQFF
TRBV6-5	14	.	TRBJ1-2	CASSEWGRGYGYTF
TRBV4-1	14	many	TRBJ2-5	CASSQDNGPGTQYF
TRBV7-6	15	many	TRBJ2-5	CASSFGTGQQETQYF
TRBV30	17	many	TRBJ2-6	CAWSGNRVYSGANVLTF
TRBV7-8	14	many	TRBJ1-1	CASSLQGSETEAFF
TRBV6-6	11	many	TRBJ2-7	CASSSVYEQYF
TRBV9	14	many	TRBJ1-1	CASSKVTGGTEAFF
TRBV27	16	.	TRBJ1-6	CASSLSAGWGNSPLHF
TRBV19	13	many	TRBJ2-2	CASNSPRFGELFF
TRBV5-1	14	many	TRBJ2-5	CASSLDRGQETQYF
TRBV20-1	11	many	TRBJ2-7	CSARDQWRAYF
TRBV27	16	many	TRBJ1-2	CASSSIRLTGGEGYTF
TRBV21-1	15	many	TRBJ1-4	CASSKIGQLGEKLFF
TRBV6-1	13	few	TRBJ1-5	CASSRDSNQPQHF
TRBV6-1	12	many	TRBJ2-7	CASKLRPYEQYF
TRBV6-1	15	many	TRBJ2-2	CASSDRSRGGGELFF
TRBV20-1	11	many	TRBJ2-7	CSAPRAYEQYF
TRBV18	17	many	TRBJ2-1	CASSPGQALFIYNEQFF
TRBV27	16	many	TRBJ2-7	CASSFGRQGARYEQYF
TRBV5-5	12	many	TRBJ1-2	CASSQDSYGYTF